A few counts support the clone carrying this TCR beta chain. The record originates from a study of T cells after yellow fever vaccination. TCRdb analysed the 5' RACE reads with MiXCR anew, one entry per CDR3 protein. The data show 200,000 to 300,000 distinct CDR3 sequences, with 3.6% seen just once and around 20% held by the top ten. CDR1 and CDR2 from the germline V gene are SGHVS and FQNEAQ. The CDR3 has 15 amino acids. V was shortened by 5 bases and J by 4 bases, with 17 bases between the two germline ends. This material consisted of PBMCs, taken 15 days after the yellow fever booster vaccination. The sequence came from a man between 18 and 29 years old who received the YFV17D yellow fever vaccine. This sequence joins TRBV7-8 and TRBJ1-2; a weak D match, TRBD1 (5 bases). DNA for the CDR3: TGTGCCAGCAGCCCACAAACCGGGACCGGCTATGGCTACACCTTC. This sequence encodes CASSPQTGTGYGYTF. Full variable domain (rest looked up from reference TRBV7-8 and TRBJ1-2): GAGVSQSPRYKVAKRGQDVALRCDPISGHVSLFWYQQALGQGPEFLTYFQNEAQLDKSGLPSDRFFAERPEGSVSTLKIQRTQQEDSAVYLCASSPQTGTGYGYTFGSGTRLTVV.